This T cell receptor beta chain was sequenced in a study of shared T cell receptors in the human thymus (dated by TCRdb to the early 2020s). In the study overall: The study investigated the way shared, self-reactive T-cell receptor alpha chains are produced in the human thymus.

Concerning this clone: There is no known antigen for this receptor. No much larger clone is present one base from it, and per-base qualities are unavailable.

The method was the immunoSEQ multiplex PCR assay. Not all clones reach the TCRdb copy of this immuneACCESS table, which keeps in-frame sequences only. Checked studies attribute under half of the gap to unresolved V genes and leave the rest unexplained. This sample lists some 720,000 clones; more than 75% were detected once. The ten largest account for around 0.0099% of the sample. From the cysteine through the phenylalanine, the CDR3 covers 17 amino acids. Only the CDR3 part of the read is kept: 51 bases, read in frame from the first base. From the germline V gene (reference sequence), CDR1 is SGHNT and CDR2 is YYREEE. V and J lose 3 bases and 5 bases, and a span of 20 bases separates them. The same specimen was also included in a second study, on human thymus T cells. The second study reports: Donors were immunologically healthy infants undergoing open corrective cardiac surgery for congenital heart defects in Finland. Thymus tissue was obtained as surgical resects removed during corrective cardiac surgery. Both the thymic and the peripheral blood repertoires appeared to show biased V and J gene segment usage. The related research found that thymic TCR repertoires overlapped highly between unrelated individuals. The study characterized TCR alpha and beta repertoires from roughly 8 infant thymus samples and a few related peripheral blood samples. The infant donors were about 7 to 244 days old, and the cohort included a handful of males and two females. Thymocytes were freed from the tissue by mechanical means and kept at -70 degrees C as pellets of roughly 8.5-31 million cells. A QIAsymphony instrument was used to extract genomic DNA from frozen cell pellets. TCRB and TCRAD loci were amplified from a standardized quantity of quality-controlled genomic DNA using the immunoSEQ multiplex PCR assay. The amplicons covered the V(D)J region and were long enough to include the CDR3 and to identify the V and J genes. The commercial immunoSEQ service was used to sequence amplicons on an Illumina platform. Corrections for primer bias and sequencing errors followed previously described methods, while TCRAD and TCRB definitions were based on the IMGT database. Repertoires were analysed with immunoSEQ Analyzer 3.0 and VDJTools, covering basic statistics, V/J segment usage, diversity estimates, rarefaction and pairwise overlap. Diversity was estimated using the Chao1, ChaoE, Efron-Thisted, Shannon and inverse Simpson indices, and was also estimated on datasets down-sampled to the size of the smallest sample. Repertoire overlap used strict matching of CDR3 nucleotide sequence, V gene and J gene, with Jaccard-based multidimensional scaling clustering. On average, roughly 800,000 unique TCRB clonotypes were obtained from thymus samples, compared with approximately 80,000 from blood samples.

The TCR comes from a boy less than two years old with a congenital heart defect. Donor details come from another sample of the same person, matched by shared clones. The rearrangement combines TRBV5-4 with TRBJ2-2; the best D guess is TRBD1, with 6 bases matching. The sample comprised thymocytes. CDR3 loop: CASSSSWDEGETGELFF. The DNA sequence is as follows: TGTGCCAGCAGCTCGTCCTGGGATGAGGGGGAAACCGGGGAGCTGTTTTTT.